The 16 T cell receptor beta chains below were found in one sample sequenced in a study of blood T cell repertoires in COVID-19. Using immunoSEQ multiplex PCR, the repertoire was profiled, and TCRdb retains in-frame clones only, with some absent. The sample lists some 38,000 clones, less than 90% occurring once. Source material: peripheral blood. All receptors derive from a man in his sixties with COVID-19, enrolled during active disease.

This sequence joins TRBV5-1 and TRBJ2-3; 13 bases are shared with TRBD2. This CDR3 region has 23 residues. With V trimmed by 6 bases and J by 1 base, 26 bases remained unmatched. Looked up from germline, CDR1 is SGHRS and CDR2 is YFSETQ. This chain's CDR3 is CASKARGQGPGRTSGSGTDTQYF. The DNA of the CDR3 is TGCGCCAGCAAAGCTCGGGGACAGGGGCCCGGCAGGACTAGCGGGAGCGGCACAGATACGCAGTATTTT.

The CDR3 sequence: CASTLNAVGELFF. Here the CDR3 DNA reads TGTGCCAGCACCCTAAACGCCGTCGGGGAGCTGTTTTTT. The chain uses TRBV12-3 or TRBV12-4 and TRBJ2-2; no firm D call. Trimming removed 7 bases from V and 7 bases from J, with 13 bases in between. The CDR3 is made up of 13 amino acids.

The chain links TRBV2 to TRBJ2-7; D call uncertain. V shed 1 base and J shed 0 bases, with 4 bases lying between them. The CDR3 extends over 13 amino acids. Germline V lookup: CDR1 SNHLY, CDR2 FYNNEI. The CDR3 nucleotides read TGTGCCAGCAGTGAAGGCTACTCCTACGAGCAGTACTTC. Translated: CASSEGYSYEQYF. Filled out from reference TRBV2 and TRBJ2-7, the complete variable domain reads EPEVTQTPSHQVTQMGQEVILRCVPISNHLYFYWYRQILGQKVEFLVSFYNNEISEKSEIFDDQFSVERPDGSNFTLKIRSTKLEDSAMYFCASSEGYSYEQYFGPGTRLTVT.

The chain employs TRBV30 and TRBJ1-3; 7 bases are a match to TRBD1. The CDR3 runs to 17 residues. The trim removed 0 bases at V and 1 base at J, leaving 9 bases unmatched. Germline V gene lookup returns CDR1 GTSNPN and CDR2 SVGIG (reference sequence). The CDR3, as DNA: TGTGCCTGGAGTGTAAACGGCAGGGGGTATTCTGGAAACACCATATATTTT. Its protein product is CAWSVNGRGYSGNTIYF.

This clone ranks as medium-sized. The V and J genes are TRBV5-1 and TRBJ2-5; 8 bases line up with TRBD1. Losses at the gene ends were 4 bases for V and 5 bases for J; bases not matched to a gene: 10. Looked up from germline, CDR1 is SGHRS and CDR2 is YFSETQ. CDR3 length equals 15 residues. CDR3: CASSRDRGAGETQYF. DNA for the CDR3: TGCGCCAGCAGCCGAGACAGGGGCGCTGGGGAGACCCAGTACTTC.

This clone was seen just once. The gene calls are TRBV5-6 and TRBJ2-7; D is uncertain. The CDR3 is 11 residues long. Trimming took off 3 bases at V and 4 bases at J, with 5 bases between the two ends. Germline V gene lookup returns CDR1 SGHDT and CDR2 YYEEEE. The CDR3 region has the DNA TGTGCCAGCAGCTCGGTGTACGAGCAGTACTTC. It codes for CASSSVYEQYF.

V and J are TRBV11-2 and TRBJ1-2, with D tentatively TRBD1 (6 bases). The CDR3 is 15 residues long. In germline, CDR1 is SGHAT, CDR2 FQNNGV. Trimming shortened V by 5 bases and J by 6 bases, and 19 bases separated the two germline ends. The CDR3 DNA reads as TGTGCCAGCAGCATCTCATATGGGGGCGGAGATGGCTACACCTTC. As protein: CASSISYGGGDGYTF. Variable domain in full (rest from reference TRBV11-2 and TRBJ1-2): EAGVAQSPRYKIIEKRQSVAFWCNPISGHATLYWYQQILGQGPKLLIQFQNNGVVDDSQLPKDRFSAERLKGVDSTLKIQPAKLEDSAVYLCASSISYGGGDGYTFGSGTRLTVV.

The chain has TRBV4-2 and TRBJ2-7; TRBD1 is a possible D gene (5 bases). The germline CDR1 and CDR2 sequences are LGHNA and YNFKEQ. The CDR3 covers 15 residues. Trimming shortened V by 0 bases and J by 3 bases, and 12 bases separated the two germline ends. Here the CDR3 reads CASSQDLTDSYEQYF. The CDR3 nucleotides read TGTGCCAGCAGCCAAGATTTGACAGATAGCTACGAGCAGTACTTC.

The gene calls are TRBV7-8 and TRBJ2-2; 8 bases line up with TRBD1. This CDR3 spans 16 amino acids. CDR1 and CDR2 (germline): SGHVS, FQNEAQ. V shed 7 bases and J 1 base; nucleotides not matched to a gene: 8. The CDR3 DNA is TGTGCCAGCAACCCGACCGGGACAGGGAACACCGGGGAGCTGTTTTTT. Translation gives CASNPTGTGNTGELFF.

V is TRBV2 and J is TRBJ2-1; TRBD2 aligns across 8 bases. Germline V gives CDR1 SNHLY, CDR2 FYNNEI. This CDR3 region has 15 residues. V shed 3 bases and J 2 bases; nucleotides not matched to a gene: 3. The CDR3 loop is CASSERREAYNEQFF. The CDR3 DNA reads as TGTGCCAGCAGTGAGAGGCGGGAGGCCTACAATGAGCAGTTCTTC.

The rearrangement uses TRBV11-3 and TRBJ2-1; D is possibly TRBD1 (6 bases). Germline assignment: CDR1 SGHNT and CDR2 YENEEA. The V end lost 4 bases, the J end lost 9 bases, and 13 bases lay between the germline ends. The CDR3 is made up of 13 amino acids. CDR3 region: CASSSGTSGEQFF. DNA for the CDR3: TGTGCCAGCAGCTCCGGGACATCCGGTGAGCAGTTCTTC.

The rearrangement uses TRBV28 and TRBJ2-1, with 10 nucleotides matching TRBD1. Germline lookup yields CDR1 MDHEN and CDR2 SYDVKM. The CDR3 has 13 residues. V was pared by 5 bases and J by 16 bases, with 11 bases of the junction left unmatched. The CDR3: CASSPSLGTGVFF. The CDR3 DNA follows: TGTGCCAGCAGTCCATCCCTCGGGACAGGGGTATTCTTC.

The chain employs TRBV21-1 and TRBJ2-1; the DNA was not used to check the table's D call, TRBD2. TRBV21-1 is marked as a pseudogene. The CDR3 has 13 amino acids. CDR3 nucleotides: TGTGCCAGCTTCAAACGAGGGATTGGAGTGCAGTTCTTC. Amino acid sequence: CASFKRGIGVQFF.

This chain connects TRBV7-2 to TRBJ2-7, with D perhaps TRBD1 (6 bases). This CDR3 is 15 amino acids long. Germline V lookup: CDR1 SGHTA, CDR2 FQGNSA. V was clipped by 3 bases and J by 3 bases, with 15 bases between them. The CDR3 loop reads CASSFRGQNNYEQYF. The CDR3, as DNA: TGTGCCAGCAGCTTTAGGGGACAAAACAACTACGAGCAGTACTTC. Full variable domain (rest looked up from reference TRBV7-2 and TRBJ2-7): GAGVSQSPSNKVTEKGKDVELRCDPISGHTALYWYRQSLGQGLEFLIYFQGNSAPDKSGLPSDRFSAERTGGSVSTLTIQRTQQEDSAVYLCASSFRGQNNYEQYFGPGTRLTVT.

Only one count was recorded for this clone. This chain joins TRBV29-1 and TRBJ1-1; 8 bases map to TRBD1. The germline V gene has CDR1 SQVTM and CDR2 ANQGSEA. The CDR3 length is 13 residues. V gave up 8 bases and J gave up 4 bases; unmatched junction bases: 9. The CDR3 region has the DNA TGCAGCATCGGACAGGGTTGGGCCACTGAAGCTTTCTTT. This sequence encodes CSIGQGWATEAFF.

The genes are TRBV15 and TRBJ1-5, with unresolved D. Trimming took 0 bases from V and 7 from J, leaving 4 bases between them. The CDR3 is 12 residues long. Germline V lookup: CDR1 LNHNV, CDR2 YYDKDF (reference sequence). This CDR3 is CATSRDQQPQHF. Written as DNA, the CDR3 is TGTGCCACCAGCAGAGATCAGCAGCCCCAGCATTTT.